One TCR beta chain is described in this entry. What it binds is not known. Clones were sequenced by immunoSEQ multiplex PCR, and TCRdb holds only the in-frame ones, with some missing. The table includes about 120,000 clones, 80% to 90% detected once. These data come from a study of T cell responses to AZD1222 COVID-19 vaccine. Study-wide background: Investigators merged groups given second doses at roughly 4 or roughly 12 weeks. Study-level findings and limits: Clonal diversity was possibly underestimated, and white British individuals and females predominated among donors.

This CDR3 comprises 14 residues. Germline V gives CDR1 MDHEN, CDR2 SYDVKM. V lost 6 bases, J lost 3 bases, and 14 bases lay in between. V is TRBV28 and J is TRBJ1-2; tentatively, D is TRBD1 (6 bases). Specimen: peripheral blood, collected on day 0 of AZD1222 vaccination. The receptor was isolated from an adult in good health. In nucleotides, the CDR3 is TGTGCCAGCAGATCTACAGGGATCGACTATGGCTACACCTTC. This codes for CASRSTGIDYGYTF.